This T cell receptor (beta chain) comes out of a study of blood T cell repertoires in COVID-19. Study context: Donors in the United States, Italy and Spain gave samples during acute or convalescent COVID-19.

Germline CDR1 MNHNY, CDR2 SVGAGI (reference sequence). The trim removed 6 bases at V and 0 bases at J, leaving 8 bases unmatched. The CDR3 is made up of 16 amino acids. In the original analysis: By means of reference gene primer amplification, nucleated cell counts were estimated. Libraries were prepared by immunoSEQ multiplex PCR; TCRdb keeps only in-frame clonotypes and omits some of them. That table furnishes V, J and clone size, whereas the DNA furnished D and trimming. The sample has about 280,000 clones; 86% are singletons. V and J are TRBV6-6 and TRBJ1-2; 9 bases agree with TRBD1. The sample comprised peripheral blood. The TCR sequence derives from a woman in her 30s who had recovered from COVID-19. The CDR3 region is CASRGGQGRTNYGYTF. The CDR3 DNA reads TGTGCCAGCAGGGGTGGACAGGGGCGAACTAACTATGGCTACACCTTC.